This T cell receptor (beta chain) is from a study of post-analysis software for immune sequencing data (dated by TCRdb to the mid-2010s). A note on the overall study: Disease courses on record covered relapsing-remitting, secondary progressive and progressive-relapsing multiple sclerosis, though some patients had no subtype annotation. Patient repertoires were compared against about a dozen previously published healthy control repertoires from donors aged 6 to 25 years. A subset of samples was prepared in parallel using single-end sample barcoding, then pooled and co-amplified after Illumina adapter ligation. Overall results and qualifications from the work: Strong co-clustering of samples prepared in the same batch was shown by direct clustering with F measure, prompting a batch-effect correction. The control group was slightly older than the multiple sclerosis patient group. Roughly 5 TRBV segments, including TRBV5-6, TRBV5-1 and TRBV20-1, were significantly more frequent in patients than controls. Compared with controls, multiple sclerosis patients had significantly lower normalized Chao1 diversity, a finding suggesting substantial peripheral T-cell clonal expansion.

To demonstrate the VDJtools post-analysis software, TCR beta repertoires were profiled from the peripheral blood of about 13 young patients with multiple sclerosis. The multiple sclerosis patients were children and adolescents ranging in age from about 6 to 16 years. Concerning this clonotype: Which antigen it targets is not known. No qualities accompany the bases; no much larger clone lies one base away.

Library creation used PCR. The instrument was an Illumina HiSeq 2500. To reduce PCR and sequencing biases, unique molecular identifiers were built into the TCR beta cDNA libraries. Approximately 500,000 cDNA molecules were obtained per 1 to 10 million input T cells, so each molecule approximated one T cell. The same protocol used for the earlier healthy control dataset was applied to prepare and sequence the patient libraries. Samples belonging to the same batch were prepared together, multiplexed and sequenced on a shared HiSeq lane. The study's own analysis went as follows. Raw barcoded reads were processed with MIGEC, and single-read molecular identifier groups were discarded before consensus assembly and CDR3 extraction. Clonotype tables were post-analysed with VDJtools, normalizing diversity by down-sampling all datasets to the smallest sample size. Repertoire overlap clustering matched CDR3 amino acid but not nucleotide sequences to correct batch-related cross-sample contamination. TCRdb reworked the public reads: Q25 trimming with fastp, MiXCR clone assembly, productive beta chains retained. Rows merge per CDR3 protein into single entries with the most common DNA and genes. The V and J calls come from TCRdb's annotation, not from the publication. A total of roughly 800,000 distinct CDR3 sequences appear in this sample, about 45% of them only once. Clones ranked in the top ten supply 4.9% of the sample.

Reading from cysteine to phenylalanine, the CDR3 counts 14 amino acids. CDR3 DNA only is kept here, 42 bases in frame from base 1. For CDR1 and CDR2, the germline V gene lists ENHRY and SYGVKD. V is reduced by 2 bases and J by 4 bases, leaving a spacing of 10 bases between them. The rearranged chain carries TRBV10-3 and TRBJ2-3, with TRBD2 perhaps the D gene, on 5 matching bases. This TCR came from a girl aged 5 to 17 with multiple sclerosis. Sequencing was performed on blood. The DNA reads as follows: TGTGCCATCAGTGAGAACGCGGGTCCAGATACGCAGTATTTT. This is translated as CAISENAGPDTQYF.